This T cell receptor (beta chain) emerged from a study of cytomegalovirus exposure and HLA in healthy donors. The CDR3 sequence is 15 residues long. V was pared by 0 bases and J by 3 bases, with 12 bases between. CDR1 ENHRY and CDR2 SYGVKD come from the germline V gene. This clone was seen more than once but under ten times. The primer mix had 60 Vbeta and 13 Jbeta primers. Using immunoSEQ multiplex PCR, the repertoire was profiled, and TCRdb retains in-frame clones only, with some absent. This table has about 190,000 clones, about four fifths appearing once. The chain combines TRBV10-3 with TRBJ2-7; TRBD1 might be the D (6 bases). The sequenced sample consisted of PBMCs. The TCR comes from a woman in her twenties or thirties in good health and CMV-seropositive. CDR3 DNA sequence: TGTGCCATCAGTGAGTCGTCGGGGACAATCTACGAGCAGTACTTC. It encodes CAISESSGTIYEQYF.